The 22 T cell receptor beta chains listed next were all sequenced from one sample in a study of T-cell reconstitution after alpha-beta-depleted transplantation in children. For TCRbeta, the library was prepared with unique molecular identifiers. TCRdb re-analysed the PCR reads in MiXCR, keeping a single row per CDR3 protein. The sample has almost 500,000 distinct CDR3 sequences, 8% to 11% seen once. The sample consisted of PBMCs, taken before TCRalphabeta/CD19-depleted stem cell transplant. All receptors come from a child under 10 years old with inherited bone marrow failure, due to receive a stem cell transplant.

This clonotype was recorded many times. The V call is TRBV3-1, the J call TRBJ2-1, with D unclear. V was pared by 3 bases and J by 3 bases, with 12 bases between. Germline-derived CDR1 and CDR2 are LGHDT and YNNKEL (reference sequence). The CDR3 sequence is 15 residues long. CDR3 in amino acids: CASSHVLGFYNEQFF. The CDR3 nucleotides read TGTGCCAGCAGCCACGTCCTAGGGTTCTACAATGAGCAGTTCTTC.

This clonotype has ten or more counts. CDR3 sequence reads: CASSQGIDFQETQYF. The CDR3 region has the DNA TGTGCCAGCAGCCAAGGGATTGACTTCCAGGAGACCCAGTACTTC. The V call is TRBV4-2, the J call TRBJ2-5, with D hard to call. V shed 1 base and J shed 5 bases, with 14 bases lying between them. The CDR3 spans 15 residues. The germline CDR1 and CDR2 sequences are LGHNA and YNFKEQ.

This clonotype occurred many times. The chain is built from TRBV7-2 and TRBJ2-7; TRBD2 matches at 8 bases. CDR3 length equals 12 residues. Germline trimming cut 4 bases from V and 7 bases from J; bases unmatched to any gene: 3. Germline V gene lookup returns CDR1 SGHTA and CDR2 FQGNSA. The chain's CDR3 is CASSSSGWEQYF. In DNA, the CDR3 is TGTGCCAGCAGCTCTAGCGGGTGGGAGCAGTACTTC.

This clonotype was found many times. The rearrangement uses TRBV12-5 and TRBJ2-7; 7 nucleotides match TRBD1. This CDR3 spans 15 amino acids. With 1 base clipped from V and 4 bases from J, the junction kept 7 bases outside the gene matches. The germline V gene has CDR1 LGHNT and CDR2 FRNRAP. The CDR3 coding sequence is TGTGCTAGTGGTTTGGCTAGGGGGCCTGATTACGAGCAGTACTTC. The encoded protein is CASGLARGPDYEQYF. Full variable domain (rest looked up from reference TRBV12-5 and TRBJ2-7): DARVTQTPRHKVTEMGQEVTMRCQPILGHNTVFWYRQTMMQGLELLAYFRNRAPLDDSGMPKDRFSAEMPDATLATLKIQPSEPRDSAVYFCASGLARGPDYEQYFGPGTRLTVT.

In its sample, this clonotype was seen many times. J is TRBJ1-3 and V is TRBV18; maybe TRBD1 (5 bases). CDR3 size: 17 residues. V was trimmed by 0 bases and J by 0 bases, leaving 12 bases between them. In germline, CDR1 is KGHSH, CDR2 LQKENI. CDR3 nucleotides: TGTGCCAGCTCACCACCGGGGGGAGCCATCTCTGGAAACACCATATATTTT. This encodes CASSPPGGAISGNTIYF. Variable domain in full (rest from reference TRBV18 and TRBJ1-3): NAGVMQNPRHLVRRRGQEARLRCSPMKGHSHVYWYRQLPEEGLKFMVYLQKENIIDESGMPKERFSAEFPKEGPSILRIQQVVRGDSAAYFCASSPPGGAISGNTIYFGEGSWLTVV.

This sequence joins TRBV30 and TRBJ2-3, with D perhaps given as TRBD1 or TRBD2 (5 bases each). The CDR3 consists of 15 residues. Germline CDR1 reads GTSNPN; CDR2 reads SVGIG (reference sequence). V lost 5 bases and J lost 1, with 16 bases in between. The CDR3 DNA sequence: TGTGCCTGGGGGACCGGACTTGCAGGCACAGATACGCAGTATTTT. This encodes CAWGTGLAGTDTQYF.

This clonotype was detected many times. The gene calls are TRBV28 and TRBJ2-7, with 7 bases aligning to TRBD1. The J segment lost 7 bases and the V segment lost 0 bases, leaving 3 bases of the junction unmatched. The CDR3 consists of 13 residues. From germline, CDR1 is MDHEN and CDR2 SYDVKM. The chain's CDR3 is CASSLWPQGEQYF. The CDR3 DNA reads TGTGCCAGCAGTTTATGGCCACAGGGGGAGCAGTACTTC.

This clonotype was counted at least ten times. The chain has TRBV7-9 and TRBJ2-1; 7 nucleotides line up with TRBD2. Germline CDR1 SEHNR, CDR2 FQNEAQ (reference sequence). V was pared by 5 bases and J by 7 bases, with 14 bases of the junction left unmatched. CDR3 length equals 16 residues. The DNA for the CDR3 is TGTGCCAGCAGCCTGGGTGTGGGGGAGGGCCGGAATGAGCAGTTCTTC. Protein: CASSLGVGEGRNEQFF.

This clonotype has ten or more counts. The rearrangement uses TRBV28 and TRBJ1-4; TRBD1 aligns across 7 bases. V shed 8 bases, J shed 4 bases, and the junction held 4 bases outside the gene matches. The CDR3 totals 13 residues. Germline CDR1 is MDHEN and CDR2 is SYDVKM. CDR3 residues: CASRDSINEKLFF. In DNA form, the CDR3 reads TGTGCCAGCCGGGACAGTATTAATGAAAAACTGTTTTTT.

Ten or more counts support this clonotype. The chain joins TRBV5-1 to TRBJ2-2; D is unclear. The CDR3 runs 15 residues. V was pared by 7 bases and J by 1 base, with 14 bases between. Germline-derived CDR1 and CDR2 are SGHRS and YFSETQ. The CDR3 bases are TGCGCCAGCGGGGTTGCTCCCCAGAACACCGGGGAGCTGTTTTTT. This sequence encodes CASGVAPQNTGELFF.

The table lists this clonotype with many counts. This rearrangement joins TRBV28 to TRBJ2-1, with D hard to call. The V gene lost 6 bases and the J gene lost 0 bases, with 12 bases spanning the gap. The CDR3 length is 15 residues. Germline V lookup: CDR1 MDHEN, CDR2 SYDVKM. CDR3 DNA: TGTGCCAGCAGGGGCACATCGAACTCCTACAATGAGCAGTTCTTC. Translation: CASRGTSNSYNEQFF.

This clonotype was seen ten or more times. This sequence joins TRBV27 and TRBJ2-7; 7 nucleotides match TRBD1. CDR3 length: 14 residues. V dropped 5 bases and J dropped 3; count of bases not matched to a gene: 7. From germline, CDR1 is MNHEY and CDR2 SMNVEV (reference sequence). This CDR3 reads CASSHTTGNYEQYF. The CDR3 coding sequence is TGTGCCAGCAGTCACACGACAGGGAACTACGAGCAGTACTTC.

This clonotype was observed at least ten times. The chain is built from TRBV11-2 and TRBJ2-7, with D perhaps TRBD2 (6 bases). V was clipped by 0 bases and J by 2 bases, with 11 bases between them. Germline V gene sequence: CDR1 SGHAT, CDR2 FQNNGV. This CDR3 region has 15 residues. Here the CDR3 reads CASSLEDYEPYEQYF. The CDR3 nucleotides are TGTGCCAGCAGCTTAGAGGACTACGAGCCCTACGAGCAGTACTTC.

This clonotype was recorded at least ten times. The rearrangement joins TRBV6-5 to TRBJ1-2, with a tentative D call TRBD1 (5 bases). The length of the CDR3 is 15 residues. Germline CDR1 is MNHEY and CDR2 is SVGAGI. Trimming removed 6 bases at V and 6 bases at J, with 20 bases between. This CDR3 reads CASRIVGGLVDGYTF. CDR3 sequence (DNA): TGTGCCAGCAGAATCGTCGGGGGTTTGGTAGATGGCTACACCTTC.

This clonotype was counted ten times or more. V gene TRBV29-1 combines with J gene TRBJ1-2; D perhaps matches TRBD1 (6 bases). The V gene lost 1 base and the J gene lost 3 bases, with 9 bases spanning the gap. The CDR3 length is 13 residues. Germline V gene lookup returns CDR1 SQVTM and CDR2 ANQGSEA. CDR3 DNA: TGCAGCGTTGAAGTGAGGGGGGACTATGGCTACACCTTC. This encodes CSVEVRGDYGYTF. Using reference TRBV29-1 and TRBJ1-2 for the parts outside the CDR3, the full variable domain is SAVISQKPSRDICQRGTSLTIQCQVDSQVTMMFWYRQQPGQSLTLIATANQGSEATYESGFVIDKFPISRPNLTFSTLTVSNMSPEDSSIYLCSVEVRGDYGYTFGSGTRLTVV.

This clonotype was found a few times. The chain recombines TRBV20-1 with TRBJ2-7; 7 nucleotides line up with TRBD2. CDR3 length: 13 residues. Germline trimming cut 7 bases from V and 7 bases from J; bases unmatched to any gene: 13. Germline values: CDR1 DFQATT, CDR2 SNEGSKA (reference sequence). CDR3 sequence (DNA): TGCAGTGTTACGGCGGCGGGAGTCTGGGAGCAGTACTTC. It is translated as CSVTAAGVWEQYF.

The genes are TRBV28 and TRBJ2-2, with 7 bases lining up with TRBD1. This CDR3 has 16 amino acids. V dropped 4 bases and J dropped 8; count of bases not matched to a gene: 13. Germline V gives CDR1 MDHEN, CDR2 SYDVKM. CDR3: CASSSLRDRISGELFF. CDR3 bases: TGTGCCAGCAGTTCTCTCCGGGACAGAATTTCAGGGGAGCTGTTTTTT.

Notes on this clonotype: A much more abundant neighbour one base away suggests this may be a read error. CDR3 in DNA: TGCACCAGCAGCCAATGGGACCTAACAAAACCTAACACCGGGGAGCTGTTTTTT. Translation: CTSSQWDLTKPNTGELFF. This sequence joins TRBV4-3 and TRBJ2-2; D is tentatively TRBD1 or TRBD2 (5 bases each). Germline CDR1 and CDR2: LGHNA and YSLEER. This CDR3 comprises 18 residues.

This clonotype was seen ten or more times. The V call is TRBV4-1, the J call TRBJ2-1; TRBD2 aligns across 7 bases. The CDR3 length is 17 residues. The J segment lost 4 bases and the V segment lost 1 base, leaving 10 bases of the junction unmatched. Germline-derived CDR1 and CDR2 are MGHRA and YSYEKL. The CDR3 DNA follows: TGCGCCAGCAGCCAAGGACTAGCAGGAGGGCCTTACAATGAGCAGTTCTTC. This sequence encodes CASSQGLAGGPYNEQFF.

This clonotype was counted many times. V and J are TRBV7-6 and TRBJ2-7; D remains ambiguous. CDR3 length: 14 amino acids. V lost 6 bases, J lost 3 bases, and 15 bases lay in between. The germline V gene has CDR1 SGHVS and CDR2 FNYEAQ. The CDR3 nucleotides are TGTGCCAGCAGTCCCGGAGACGGCGGCTACGAGCAGTACTTC. This encodes CASSPGDGGYEQYF.

At least ten counts were recorded for this clonotype. J is TRBJ1-1 and V is TRBV28; D possibly corresponds to TRBD1 (6 bases). Trimming removed 6 bases at V and 3 bases at J, with 17 bases between. Germline values: CDR1 MDHEN, CDR2 SYDVKM. The CDR3 covers 15 residues. CDR3 sequence reads: CASRGGGTLDTEAFF. Here the CDR3 DNA reads TGTGCCAGCAGGGGGGGAGGGACATTGGACACTGAAGCTTTCTTT.

This clonotype came up many times. The chain combines TRBV20-1 with TRBJ2-5, with a possible D match to TRBD1 (5 bases). Per germline, CDR1 DFQATT and CDR2 SNEGSKA (reference sequence). V was trimmed by 6 bases and J by 13 bases, leaving 18 bases between them. There are 11 residues in the CDR3. The CDR3 nucleotides read TGCAGTGCCGCATCTCCTATTACAGGGTACTTC. It encodes CSAASPITGYF.